This TCR beta chain is drawn from a study of blood T cells in healthy people across ages. V dropped 5 bases and J dropped 0 bases, with 11 bases sitting between them. CDR3 size: 15 residues. Looked up from germline, CDR1 is MGHRA and CDR2 is YSYEKL. Overall study findings and caveats: Because donor CMV status was unknown, expanded clonotype changes were possibly confounded.

Sample-barcoded 5' priming and a J-beta primer mix drove a second PCR of roughly 7 to 11 cycles. Each CDR3 protein gets one entry after TCRdb re-called the 5' RACE reads with MiXCR. The sample holds over 1,500,000 distinct CDR3 sequences; around half are singletons and the top ten take over 2%. Each donor gave about 9.3 milliliters of peripheral blood. Each sample had at least 7 million PBMCs isolated. Points on this clonotype: The antigen is not known.

The clonotype originates from a woman between 35 and 50 years old in good health. The rearrangement joins TRBV4-1 to TRBJ1-3; possible D gene TRBD1, 6 bases. Sequenced material: blood. The CDR3 nucleotides read TGCGCCAGCAGCGCGGGACACTCCTCTGGAAACACCATATATTTT. It specifies CASSAGHSSGNTIYF.